This T cell receptor beta chain originates from a study of T cell responses to AZD1222 COVID-19 vaccine. Findings of the study overall: Clonal diversity was possibly underestimated, and white British individuals and females predominated among donors. Only a handful of individuals given AZD1222 were seropositive at baseline. Nearly half of unique spike-specific TCRs reportedly avoided B.1.351 and B.1.1.7 mutated regions.

The repertoire was sequenced with immunoSEQ multiplex PCR; TCRdb's copy has only in-frame clones and lacks some. The sample carries 140,000 to 150,000 clones, about 89% recorded once. The germline V gene has CDR1 LGHNA and CDR2 YSLEER. The CDR3 has 15 residues. Trimming took off 1 base at V and 2 bases at J, with 12 bases between the two ends. Of note for this clone: The antigen is undetermined.

The gene calls are TRBV4-3 and TRBJ2-7, with a tentative D call TRBD2 (5 bases). This specimen was peripheral blood, taken 28 days after the second dose of the MenACWY control vaccine. The source of this sequence is an adult who received the MenACWY meningococcal vaccine as a control. In DNA, the CDR3 is TGCGCCAGCAGCCAAGGAGGGCAGAGACCCTACGAGCAGTACTTC. Amino acids: CASSQGGQRPYEQYF.